This TCR beta chain was sequenced during a study of blood T cells in healthy people across ages (dated by TCRdb to the mid-2010s). Background for the entire study: In model experiments, roughly one uniquely barcoded TCR beta cDNA molecule per two T cells was captured by template switching. Using deep sequencing normalized with unique cDNA molecular identifiers, the study measured how TCR beta repertoire diversity changes with age. The donors were split into four age groups: young (average 16 years), middle-aged (over 35), aged (approximately 60) and long-lived (about 82). To avoid experimental bias, donors of different ages were spread randomly across the sequencing lanes. Using the same blood draw, the study looked at two additional independent replicas of 1 million unique cDNA reads for two donors, one aged 18 to 30 and the other aged 80 or older. The paper's findings and limits, for the study overall: Since profiling was done on bulk unsorted PBMCs, naive and antigen-experienced compartments could not be conclusively compared. Estimates of total diversity from one million sequenced T cells were regarded as lower bounds and underestimates. The long-lived group showed more naive CD4+ T cells, fewer expanded clones and increased TCR diversity than the aged group, suggesting age selection. A strong correlation was found between observed TCR beta diversity and the percentage of naive T cells measured by flow cytometry. Observed TCR beta diversity per million T cells fell roughly linearly with age, and a significant reduction was already apparent by age around 40. Because the CMV infection status of the donors was unknown, age-related changes in expanded clonotypes may potentially have been confounded.

Systemically healthy Caucasian individuals from Russia, 39 in total and aged 6 to 90 years, were included as donors. Each donor gave approximately 9.4 milliliters of peripheral blood, drawn into EDTA-treated Vacutainer tubes. Ficoll-Paque density-gradient centrifugation was used to isolate PBMCs, with at least 6.5 million per sample. Trizol reagent was used to extract total RNA from the PBMCs, yielding at least 6 micrograms per sample. Naive CD45RAhigh/CD27high T cell percentages were measured by flow cytometry on a PBMC aliquot from every donor. Including cysteine and phenylalanine, the CDR3 has 15 amino acids. Of the read, only the CDR3 DNA is kept; its 45 bases are in frame from base 1. In the germline V gene, CDR1 corresponds to SGHRS and CDR2 to YFSETQ. Libraries were made using 5' RACE. Sequencing was performed on an Illumina HiSeq 2500. A second PCR of roughly 6 to 11 cycles was performed with a sample-barcoded 5' primer and a J-beta primer mix. A template-switch 5' adaptor carrying 12 random nucleotides introduced a unique molecular identifier onto each TCR beta cDNA molecule. Each sample yielded at least 3 million CDR3-containing paired-end reads. The Mint cDNA synthesis kit, primed by a TRBC-specific oligonucleotide, was used to synthesize first-strand cDNA from all RNA. Following uracil-DNA glycosylase treatment, a first 18-cycle PCR with universal primers M1SS and BC2_uni_R was performed on all cDNA. The authors' pipeline ran thus. For normalization, 1 million high-quality reads were randomly selected from each sample, with every read carrying a distinct molecular identifier. Reads with shared molecular identifiers were discarded instead of being binned into consensus sequences. MiTCR, with a Q25 quality threshold and the strictest error-elimination algorithm, was used for CDR3 identification, clonotype clustering and error correction. A nonparametric unseen species model with Euler transformation was used to estimate a lower bound on total TCR beta diversity. TCRdb reran the public reads through fastp at Q25 and MiXCR, keeping productive beta chains. Rows are unified per CDR3 protein, each entry keeping the most common DNA and genes. In this record, the V and J calls reflect TCRdb's handling and not the investigators' own analysis. The sample table contains over 950,000 distinct CDR3 sequences; only one count was recorded for 35% to 45% of them. Of the sample, around 12% falls within the top ten clones.

This clonotype occurred a few times. Its antigen is currently not known. Relative to the germline gene, one junction end is altered; a read error may explain this. The sequence links TRBV5-1 to TRBJ2-5; the D segment could be TRBD1, given 5 matching bases. This receptor was identified in a man between 18 and 29 years old in good health. Sequences were obtained from blood. The CDR3 region has the sequence CAGSFQQALQETQYF. The DNA sequence reads TGCGCCGGCAGCTTTCAACAGGCCCTCCAAGAGACCCAGTACTTC.